A selection of T cell receptor beta chains follows, all from one sample in a study of blood T cell repertoires in COVID-19. TCRdb's copy holds only in-frame clones and misses some; the assay was immunoSEQ multiplex PCR. The sample carries about 220,000 clones, 82% recorded once. Sequenced sample: PBMCs or T cells enriched from blood (not recorded which). All receptors come from a woman aged 55 to 70 who had recovered from COVID-19. CDR3s include the opening cysteine and the closing phenylalanine or tryptophan. A D gene is named only where the DNA matches it firmly. Some rows mark clone size as missing; the rest say once, few, many or name a class of expanded clone.

CDR3 length: 13; D gene: TRBD2; J gene: TRBJ2-5; V gene: TRBV7-2; clone size: .; CDR3 protein: CASSLTSGETQYF; CDR3 DNA: TGTGCCAGCAGCTTGACTAGCGGAGAGACCCAGTACTTC
CDR3 length: 15; D gene: .; J gene: TRBJ1-2; V gene: TRBV4-2; clone size: .; CDR3 protein: CASSQESGSRGGYTF; CDR3 DNA: TGTGCCAGCAGCCAAGAGTCCGGGAGTCGTGGTGGCTACACCTTC
CDR3 length: 14; D gene: .; J gene: TRBJ1-1; V gene: TRBV11-2; clone size: .; CDR3 protein: CASSLGDRGTEAFF; CDR3 DNA: TGTGCCAGCAGCTTAGGGGATCGGGGGACTGAAGCTTTCTTT
CDR3 length: 14; D gene: .; J gene: TRBJ2-7; V gene: TRBV9; clone size: .; CDR3 protein: CASSTDGVHPEQYF; CDR3 DNA: TGTGCCAGCAGCACTGACGGGGTTCACCCCGAGCAGTACTTC
CDR3 length: 16; D gene: TRBD1; J gene: TRBJ1-4; V gene: TRBV9; clone size: .; CDR3 protein: CASSGPRTGTNEKLFF; CDR3 DNA: TGTGCCAGCAGCGGACCTCGGACAGGAACTAATGAAAAACTGTTTTTT
CDR3 length: 16; D gene: TRBD1; J gene: TRBJ2-2; V gene: TRBV19; clone size: .; CDR3 protein: CASSIRDRGDTGELFF; CDR3 DNA: TGTGCCAGTAGTATAAGAGACAGGGGTGACACCGGGGAGCTGTTTTTT
CDR3 length: 13; D gene: .; J gene: TRBJ1-4; V gene: TRBV4-3; clone size: .; CDR3 protein: CASSQDRQRKLFF; CDR3 DNA: TGCGCCAGCAGCCAAGATCGTCAGCGAAAACTGTTTTTT
CDR3 length: 15; D gene: TRBD1; J gene: TRBJ2-3; V gene: TRBV7-2; clone size: .; CDR3 protein: CASSSNRGRSDTQYF; CDR3 DNA: TGTGCCAGCAGCTCCAACAGGGGGCGATCAGATACGCAGTATTTT
CDR3 length: 14; D gene: .; J gene: TRBJ1-2; V gene: TRBV11-2; clone size: once; CDR3 protein: CASSLERTSYGYTF; CDR3 DNA: TGTGCCAGCAGCTTAGAACGAACAAGCTATGGCTACACCTTC
CDR3 length: 14; D gene: .; J gene: TRBJ2-2; V gene: TRBV4-1; clone size: .; CDR3 protein: CASSLSGNTGELFF; CDR3 DNA: TGCGCCAGCAGTCTTTCAGGGAACACCGGGGAGCTGTTTTTT
CDR3 length: 17; D gene: TRBD1; J gene: TRBJ1-5; V gene: TRBV5-4; clone size: many; CDR3 protein: CASSLGGTGDSNQPQHF; CDR3 DNA: TGTGCCAGCAGCTTGGGAGGGACAGGGGATAGCAATCAGCCCCAGCATTTT
CDR3 length: 15; D gene: .; J gene: TRBJ2-7; V gene: TRBV6-5; clone size: .; CDR3 protein: CASSYGRQGVNEQYF; CDR3 DNA: TGTGCCAGCAGTTACGGGAGGCAGGGAGTCAACGAGCAGTACTTC
CDR3 length: 14; D gene: TRBD1; J gene: TRBJ1-5; V gene: TRBV7-9; clone size: few; CDR3 protein: CASSRGGGAEPQHF; CDR3 DNA: TGTGCCAGCAGCCGAGGAGGGGGCGCGGAGCCCCAGCATTTT
CDR3 length: 14; D gene: TRBD2; J gene: TRBJ2-7; V gene: TRBV2; clone size: once; CDR3 protein: CASRAGVGGAEQYF; CDR3 DNA: TGTGCCAGCAGGGCGGGGGTAGGAGGGGCCGAGCAGTACTTC
CDR3 length: 15; D gene: TRBD2; J gene: TRBJ2-1; V gene: TRBV2; clone size: .; CDR3 protein: CASSAGLAGEYEQFF; CDR3 DNA: TGTGCCAGCAGTGCGGGACTAGCGGGAGAATATGAGCAGTTCTTC
CDR3 length: 14; D gene: .; J gene: TRBJ1-4; V gene: TRBV12-5; clone size: .; CDR3 protein: CASGLLGTNEKLFF; CDR3 DNA: TGTGCTAGTGGTTTGCTCGGGACTAATGAAAAACTGTTTTTT
CDR3 length: 12; D gene: TRBD1; J gene: TRBJ1-2; V gene: TRBV19; clone size: .; CDR3 protein: CASSDRVYGYTF; CDR3 DNA: TGTGCCAGCTCAGACAGGGTCTATGGCTACACCTTC
CDR3 length: 16; D gene: .; J gene: TRBJ2-2; V gene: TRBV18; clone size: .; CDR3 protein: CASSPQDRKGGGELFF; CDR3 DNA: TGTGCCAGCTCACCTCAAGACAGGAAAGGAGGCGGGGAGCTGTTTTTT
CDR3 length: 15; D gene: .; J gene: TRBJ1-6; V gene: TRBV27; clone size: .; CDR3 protein: CASSLKSVNNSPLHF; CDR3 DNA: TGTGCCAGCAGTTTAAAGAGCGTAAATAATTCACCCCTCCACTTT
CDR3 length: 14; D gene: .; J gene: TRBJ1-2; V gene: TRBV7-9; clone size: few; CDR3 protein: CASSLDPRNYGYTF; CDR3 DNA: TGTGCCAGCAGCTTAGACCCCCGGAACTATGGCTACACCTTC
CDR3 length: 14; D gene: TRBD1; J gene: TRBJ2-5; V gene: TRBV19; clone size: .; CDR3 protein: CASSRGDRVETQYF; CDR3 DNA: TGTGCCAGTAGTAGAGGGGACAGGGTGGAGACCCAGTACTTC
CDR3 length: 18; D gene: TRBD1; J gene: TRBJ1-3; V gene: TRBV9; clone size: once; CDR3 protein: CASSVFPQGESSGNTIYF; CDR3 DNA: TGTGCCAGCAGCGTATTTCCACAGGGGGAGAGCTCTGGAAACACCATATATTTT
CDR3 length: 15; D gene: .; J gene: TRBJ1-2; V gene: TRBV25-1; clone size: .; CDR3 protein: CASRPTEGQGGGYTF; CDR3 DNA: TGTGCCAGCAGACCCACGGAGGGGCAGGGAGGGGGCTACACCTTC
CDR3 length: 15; D gene: .; J gene: TRBJ1-2; V gene: TRBV7-6; clone size: .; CDR3 protein: CASSLGPGSSYGYTF; CDR3 DNA: TGTGCCAGCAGCTTAGGCCCGGGATCGAGCTATGGCTACACCTTC
CDR3 length: 15; D gene: TRBD2; J gene: TRBJ2-1; V gene: TRBV19; clone size: .; CDR3 protein: CASSTSGDSYNEQFF; CDR3 DNA: TGTGCCAGTAGTACTAGCGGGGACAGCTACAATGAGCAGTTCTTC
CDR3 length: 15; D gene: TRBD1; J gene: TRBJ2-2; V gene: TRBV5-1; clone size: few; CDR3 protein: CASSFRTGGAGELFF; CDR3 DNA: TGCGCCAGCAGCTTTCGGACAGGGGGGGCCGGGGAGCTGTTTTTT
CDR3 length: 14; D gene: .; J gene: TRBJ2-7; V gene: TRBV15; clone size: .; CDR3 protein: CATSRPTRTYEQYF; CDR3 DNA: TGTGCCACCAGCAGACCAACCCGAACTTACGAGCAGTACTTC
CDR3 length: 13; D gene: .; J gene: TRBJ2-5; V gene: TRBV11-2; clone size: .; CDR3 protein: CASSLDQGDTQYF; CDR3 DNA: TGTGCCAGCAGCTTAGATCAGGGCGACACCCAGTACTTC
CDR3 length: 15; D gene: .; J gene: TRBJ2-3; V gene: TRBV9; clone size: .; CDR3 protein: CASSASGISTDTQYF; CDR3 DNA: TGTGCCAGCAGCGCCTCCGGGATCAGCACAGATACGCAGTATTTT
CDR3 length: 13; D gene: .; J gene: TRBJ1-4; V gene: TRBV10-1; clone size: .; CDR3 protein: CASSDGQREKLFF; CDR3 DNA: TGCGCCAGCAGTGATGGACAGCGGGAAAAACTGTTTTTT
CDR3 length: 15; D gene: TRBD1; J gene: TRBJ1-3; V gene: TRBV2; clone size: .; CDR3 protein: CASSEADRAGNTIYF; CDR3 DNA: TGTGCCAGCAGTGAAGCGGACAGGGCTGGAAACACCATATATTTT
CDR3 length: 13; D gene: .; J gene: TRBJ1-1; V gene: TRBV7-8; clone size: once; CDR3 protein: CASRLRGGTEAFF; CDR3 DNA: TGTGCCAGCAGATTGAGAGGGGGCACTGAAGCTTTCTTT
CDR3 length: 15; D gene: .; J gene: TRBJ2-5; V gene: TRBV18; clone size: .; CDR3 protein: CASSPMTGVQETQYF; CDR3 DNA: TGTGCCAGCTCACCAATGACAGGAGTTCAAGAGACCCAGTACTTC
CDR3 length: 16; D gene: TRBD1; J gene: TRBJ2-3; V gene: TRBV19; clone size: .; CDR3 protein: CASSRGRDRGLSTQYF; CDR3 DNA: TGTGCCAGTAGTAGGGGACGTGACAGGGGTCTTTCCACGCAGTATTTT
CDR3 length: 16; D gene: TRBD1; J gene: TRBJ2-1; V gene: TRBV6-6; clone size: .; CDR3 protein: CASSYSRGRSFDEQFF; CDR3 DNA: TGTGCCAGCAGTTACTCCAGGGGGCGGTCGTTCGATGAGCAGTTCTTC
CDR3 length: 16; D gene: .; J gene: TRBJ2-6; V gene: TRBV5-5; clone size: .; CDR3 protein: CASSLLLSSGANVLTF; CDR3 DNA: TGTGCCAGCAGCTTGCTCCTTTCCTCTGGGGCCAACGTCCTGACTTTC
CDR3 length: 15; D gene: .; J gene: TRBJ2-7; V gene: TRBV19; clone size: once; CDR3 protein: CASSEQGGIDYEQYF; CDR3 DNA: TGTGCCAGTAGCGAACAGGGGGGGATAGACTACGAGCAGTACTTC
CDR3 length: 15; D gene: TRBD1; J gene: TRBJ1-4; V gene: TRBV19; clone size: .; CDR3 protein: CASSIDGQGDEKLFF; CDR3 DNA: TGTGCCAGTAGTATAGATGGACAGGGCGATGAAAAACTGTTTTTT
CDR3 length: 15; D gene: .; J gene: TRBJ1-6; V gene: TRBV2; clone size: once; CDR3 protein: CASRRDRTSNSPLHF; CDR3 DNA: TGTGCCAGCAGACGAGACAGGACGAGTAATTCACCCCTCCACTTT
CDR3 length: 16; D gene: TRBD2; J gene: TRBJ2-1; V gene: TRBV13; clone size: once; CDR3 protein: CASSPYPSGSNNEQFF; CDR3 DNA: TGTGCCAGCAGCCCATACCCTAGCGGGAGCAACAATGAGCAGTTCTTC
CDR3 length: 11; D gene: .; J gene: TRBJ1-2; V gene: TRBV20-1; clone size: .; CDR3 protein: CSAREHEGYTF; CDR3 DNA: TGCAGTGCTAGAGAACACGAAGGCTACACCTTC
CDR3 length: 13; D gene: TRBD2; J gene: TRBJ2-7; V gene: TRBV29-1; clone size: once; CDR3 protein: CSVAGTSNYEQYF; CDR3 DNA: TGCAGCGTGGCAGGGACTAGCAACTACGAGCAGTACTTC
CDR3 length: 18; D gene: TRBD2; J gene: TRBJ2-7; V gene: TRBV3-1/TRBV3-2; clone size: once; CDR3 protein: CASSLTRLAGGSSYEQYF; CDR3 DNA: TGTGCCAGCAGCCTGACCCGACTAGCGGGTGGGAGCTCCTACGAGCAGTACTTC
CDR3 length: 13; D gene: .; J gene: TRBJ1-1; V gene: TRBV6-4; clone size: .; CDR3 protein: CASSETGLTEAFF; CDR3 DNA: TGTGCCAGCAGCGAGACAGGCCTAACTGAAGCTTTCTTT
CDR3 length: 17; D gene: .; J gene: TRBJ2-4; V gene: TRBV11-2; clone size: once; CDR3 protein: CASSSPRDTIAKNIQYF; CDR3 DNA: TGTGCCAGCAGCTCCCCTCGGGACACGATAGCCAAAAACATTCAGTACTTC
CDR3 length: 12; D gene: TRBD1; J gene: TRBJ2-7; V gene: TRBV10-3; clone size: few; CDR3 protein: CAIGTDSYEQYF; CDR3 DNA: TGTGCCATTGGGACAGACTCCTACGAGCAGTACTTC
CDR3 length: 15; D gene: TRBD1; J gene: TRBJ1-2; V gene: TRBV7-2; clone size: .; CDR3 protein: CASSLRTGSNYGYTF; CDR3 DNA: TGTGCCAGCAGCCTTCGGACAGGATCTAACTATGGCTACACCTTC
CDR3 length: 16; D gene: .; J gene: TRBJ2-5; V gene: TRBV5-1; clone size: .; CDR3 protein: CASSFIGTDKEETQYF; CDR3 DNA: TGCGCCAGCAGCTTTATTGGGACTGATAAAGAAGAGACCCAGTACTTC
CDR3 length: 18; D gene: TRBD2; J gene: TRBJ2-5; V gene: TRBV5-6; clone size: .; CDR3 protein: CASSFGRLAGIGQETQYF; CDR3 DNA: TGTGCCAGCAGCTTCGGGCGCCTAGCGGGAATCGGCCAAGAGACCCAGTACTTC
CDR3 length: 11; D gene: .; J gene: TRBJ1-1; V gene: TRBV10-2; clone size: .; CDR3 protein: CASSQAGWAFF; CDR3 DNA: TGCGCCAGCAGCCAAGCGGGTTGGGCTTTCTTT
CDR3 length: 16; D gene: TRBD1; J gene: TRBJ1-2; V gene: TRBV4-1; clone size: .; CDR3 protein: CASSQDLSRQGAGYTF; CDR3 DNA: TGCGCCAGCAGCCAAGATTTGTCCAGACAGGGGGCTGGCTACACCTTC
CDR3 length: 17; D gene: .; J gene: TRBJ2-6; V gene: TRBV14; clone size: .; CDR3 protein: CASSPRLGVSGANVLTF; CDR3 DNA: TGTGCCAGCAGCCCTCGCCTCGGAGTTTCTGGGGCCAACGTCCTGACTTTC
CDR3 length: 16; D gene: .; J gene: TRBJ1-5; V gene: TRBV6-2/TRBV6-3; clone size: .; CDR3 protein: CASSYSGARSNQPQHF; CDR3 DNA: TGTGCCAGCAGTTACTCAGGGGCGAGGAGCAATCAGCCCCAGCATTTT
CDR3 length: 16; D gene: .; J gene: TRBJ1-2; V gene: TRBV14; clone size: .; CDR3 protein: CASSQDLTARYYGYTF; CDR3 DNA: TGTGCCAGCAGCCAAGATCTGACAGCCAGGTACTATGGCTACACCTTC